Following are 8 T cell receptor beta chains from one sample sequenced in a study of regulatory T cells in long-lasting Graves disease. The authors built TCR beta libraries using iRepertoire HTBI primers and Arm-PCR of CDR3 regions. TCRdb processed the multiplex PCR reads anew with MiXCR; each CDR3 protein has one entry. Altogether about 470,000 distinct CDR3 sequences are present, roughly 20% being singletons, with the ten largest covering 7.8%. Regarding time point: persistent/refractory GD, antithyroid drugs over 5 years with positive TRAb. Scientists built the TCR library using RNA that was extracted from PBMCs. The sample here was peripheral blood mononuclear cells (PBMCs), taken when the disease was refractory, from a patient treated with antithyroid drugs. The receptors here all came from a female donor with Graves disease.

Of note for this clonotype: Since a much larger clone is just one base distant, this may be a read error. DNA of the CDR3: TGTGCCAGCAGTTACTCGGTCCTAAGTGGCGAGCAGTACTTC. Translating it yields CASSYSVLSGEQYF. This chain links TRBV6-2 or TRBV6-3 with TRBJ2-7; no clear D. CDR1 and CDR2 (germline): MNHEY, SVGEGT. V dropped 0 bases and J dropped 6 bases, with 12 bases sitting between them. The CDR3 length is 14 residues.

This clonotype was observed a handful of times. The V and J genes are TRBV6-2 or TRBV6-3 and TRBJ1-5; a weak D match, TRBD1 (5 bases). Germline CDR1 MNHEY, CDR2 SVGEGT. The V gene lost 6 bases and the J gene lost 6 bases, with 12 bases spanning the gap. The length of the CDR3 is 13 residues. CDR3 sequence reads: CASSQGGAQPQHF. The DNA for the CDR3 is TGTGCCAGCAGCCAAGGAGGGGCTCAGCCCCAGCATTTT.

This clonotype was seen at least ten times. The CDR3 region has the DNA TGTGCCAGCAGTTACACTAGGATGGAGACCCAGTACTTC. Its translation: CASSYTRMETQYF. The chain links TRBV6-5 to TRBJ2-5; maybe TRBD2 (5 bases). CDR1 is MNHEY, CDR2 SVGAGI, per germline. V shed 2 bases and J shed 5 bases, with 9 bases lying between them. CDR3 length: 13 amino acids.

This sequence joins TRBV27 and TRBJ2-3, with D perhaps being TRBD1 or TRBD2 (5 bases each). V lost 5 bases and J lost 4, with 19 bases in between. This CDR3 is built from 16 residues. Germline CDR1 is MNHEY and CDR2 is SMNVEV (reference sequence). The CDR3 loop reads CASSLTGPSPPDTQYF. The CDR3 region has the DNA TGTGCCAGCAGTCTGACGGGACCATCCCCCCCAGATACGCAGTATTTT.

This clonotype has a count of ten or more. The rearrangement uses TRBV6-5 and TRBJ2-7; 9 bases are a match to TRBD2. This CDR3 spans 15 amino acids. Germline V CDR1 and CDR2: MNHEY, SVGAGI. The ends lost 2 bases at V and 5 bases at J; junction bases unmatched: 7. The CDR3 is CASSYKSSGRNEQYF. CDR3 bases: TGTGCCAGCAGTTACAAGAGTAGCGGGAGAAACGAGCAGTACTTC.

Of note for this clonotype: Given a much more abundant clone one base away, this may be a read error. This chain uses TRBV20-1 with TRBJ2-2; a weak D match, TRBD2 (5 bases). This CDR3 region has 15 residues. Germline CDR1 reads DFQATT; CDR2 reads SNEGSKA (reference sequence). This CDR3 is CSATDWMSNTGELSF. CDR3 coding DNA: TGCAGTGCTACAGACTGGATGTCGAACACCGGGGAGCTGTCTTTT.

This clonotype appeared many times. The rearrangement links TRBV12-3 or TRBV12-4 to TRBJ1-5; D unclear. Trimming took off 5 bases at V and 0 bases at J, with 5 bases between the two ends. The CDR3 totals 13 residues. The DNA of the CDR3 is TGTGCCAGCAGTACAAGTAGCAATCAGCCCCAGCATTTT. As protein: CASSTSSNQPQHF.

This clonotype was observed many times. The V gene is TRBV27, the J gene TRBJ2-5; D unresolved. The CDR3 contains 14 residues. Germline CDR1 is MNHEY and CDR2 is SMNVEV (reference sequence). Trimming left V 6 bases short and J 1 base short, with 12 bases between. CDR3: CASSDQAIQETQYF. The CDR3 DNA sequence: TGTGCCAGCAGCGATCAGGCCATCCAAGAGACCCAGTACTTC.